A single sample gave rise to the 12 T cell receptor beta chains below, sequenced in a study of identical twins. TCRdb passed the 5' RACE reads through MiXCR, listing each CDR3 protein once. The sample records 200,000 to 250,000 distinct CDR3 sequences, 5.5% to 7% being singletons. These records were also assigned to another study, of yellow fever vaccine responses in identical twins.

The sequenced sample consisted of memory (CD45RO+) T cells sorted from blood. These TCRs come from a woman aged 18-29 years in good health.

In DNA, the CDR3 is TGTGCCATCAGTGATACAGGAATCTCTGGAAACACCATATATTTT. It codes for CAISDTGISGNTIYF. The genes are TRBV10-3 and TRBJ1-3, with D tentatively TRBD1 (5 bases). The CDR3 runs to 15 residues. V shed 3 bases and J shed 0 bases, with 9 bases lying between them. CDR1 and CDR2 (germline): ENHRY, SYGVKD.

This clonotype was seen many times. The J gene is TRBJ2-7, the V gene TRBV12-3 or TRBV12-4, with 9 bases aligning to TRBD1. The V gene end was trimmed by 6 bases and the J gene end by 7 bases; junction bases not matched to a gene: 4. The CDR3 loop spans 12 amino acids. The CDR3 loop reads CASRSGQGEQYV. The CDR3 coding sequence is TGTGCCAGCAGGTCGGGACAGGGTGAGCAGTACGTC.

This clonotype was picked up a small number of times. Here the CDR3 DNA reads TGTGCCAAGAGGACCGGGAATTCACCCCTCCACTTT. The encoded protein is CAKRTGNSPLHF. The chain couples TRBV2 to TRBJ1-6, with D unclear. The germline V and J ends were trimmed by 10 bases and 7 bases, with 11 bases remaining between them. The CDR3 is 12 amino acids. CDR1 is SNHLY, CDR2 FYNNEI, per germline.

This clonotype was recorded at least ten times. The chain links TRBV7-9 to TRBJ2-1, with 8 positions matching TRBD1. The germline CDR1 and CDR2 sequences are SEHNR and FQNEAQ (reference sequence). Trimming removed 7 bases from V and 5 bases from J; junction bases left unmatched: 7. CDR3 size: 14 residues. The CDR3 spells CASNQQGDDNEQFF. The CDR3 nucleotides are TGTGCCAGCAACCAACAGGGGGACGACAATGAGCAGTTCTTC.

As to this clonotype: At one end, the junction sequence differs from germline, possibly due to a read error. The CDR3: CSVVRVNTEALF. The DNA of the CDR3 is TGCAGTGTAGTCAGGGTGAACACTGAAGCTTTATTT. J is TRBJ1-1 and V is TRBV20-1; a weak D match, TRBD1 (5 bases). Germline V gene sequence: CDR1 DFQATT, CDR2 SNEGSKA (reference sequence). CDR3 length: 12 amino acids.

This rearrangement joins TRBV10-3 to TRBJ2-2; TRBD1 aligns across 7 bases. This CDR3 contains 15 residues. The J segment lost 4 bases and the V segment lost 5 bases, leaving 7 bases of the junction unmatched. Germline CDR1 ENHRY, CDR2 SYGVKD. The CDR3 sequence is CAISYRGPSTGELFF. CDR3 bases: TGTGCCATCAGTTACAGGGGCCCGAGCACCGGGGAGCTGTTTTTT.

This clonotype appeared a few times. The chain couples TRBV4-1 to TRBJ2-3; 7 positions agree with TRBD2. Per the germline V gene, CDR1 is MGHRA and CDR2 is YSYEKL. This CDR3 is built from 14 residues. J lost 9 bases, V lost 4 bases, and 10 bases had no gene match. Written as DNA, the CDR3 is TGCGCCAGCAGCCTAGACTGGGCGGGAGAGACGCAGTATTTT. Translated: CASSLDWAGETQYF.

The rearrangement uses TRBV20-1 and TRBJ1-4; 7 bases fit TRBD1. Germline CDR1 DFQATT, CDR2 SNEGSKA (reference sequence). CDR3 size: 14 residues. The V and J ends lost 3 bases and 7 bases, in that order; junction bases with no gene match: 8. CDR3 in amino acids: CSASPRGRIEKLFF. The CDR3 DNA is TGCAGTGCTAGTCCTAGGGGGCGGATTGAAAAACTGTTTTTT.

As regards this clonotype: The junction departs from the called germline gene at one end, perhaps through a read error. The chain combines TRBV27 with TRBJ2-7; 8 bases are a match to TRBD2. The germline gives CDR1 MNHEY, CDR2 SMNVEV (reference sequence). This CDR3 comprises 15 residues. The CDR3 is CASSSSGTSSSEQYF. Here the CDR3 DNA reads TGTGCCAGCAGTTCCTCCGGGACTAGTTCCTCCGAGCAGTACTTC.

The chain combines TRBV5-6 with TRBJ1-5, with TRBD1 identical over 9 bases. Germline CDR1 and CDR2: SGHDT and YYEEEE. Trimming cost V 4 bases and J 7 bases; bases outside gene matches: 12. The CDR3 loop spans 16 amino acids. The CDR3 DNA reads TGTGCCAGCAGCCGCCAGGGACAGGGCAGGATCCAGCCCCAGCATTTT. The encoded protein is CASSRQGQGRIQPQHF. Based on the CDR3 plus reference TRBV5-6 and TRBJ1-5, the full variable domain is DAGVTQSPTHLIKTRGQQVTLRCSPKSGHDTVSWYQQALGQGPQFIFQYYEEEERQRGNFPDRFSGHQFPNYSSELNVNALLLGDSALYLCASSRQGQGRIQPQHFGDGTRLSIL.

This clonotype was recorded at least ten times. The genes are TRBV5-1 and TRBJ2-3, with TRBD2 matching 9 bases. Germline CDR1 reads SGHRS; CDR2 reads YFSETQ. J was trimmed by 1 base and V by 0 bases; bases with no gene match: 12. The CDR3 has 19 amino acids. CDR3 sequence reads: CASSLALAGGMIRTDTQYF. In DNA form, the CDR3 reads TGCGCCAGCAGCTTGGCCTTGGCGGGGGGGATGATCCGCACAGATACGCAGTATTTT.

The rearrangement uses TRBV5-1 and TRBJ2-3; TRBD2 matches 14 bases. The CDR3 is 18 amino acids. J lost 0 bases, V lost 4 bases, and 7 bases had no gene match. Germline V CDR1 and CDR2: SGHRS, YFSETQ. CDR3: CASSAGLAGGASTDTQYF. CDR3 DNA: TGCGCCAGCAGCGCCGGACTAGCGGGAGGAGCAAGCACAGATACGCAGTATTTT.